The source of this T cell receptor beta chain is a study of shared clonotypes between healthy human individuals. Trimming shortened V by 8 bases and J by 2 bases, and 22 bases separated the two germline ends. Germline CDR1 and CDR2: WSHSY and SAAADI. The CDR3 is 16 residues long. Per the original data handling: Junction-only immunoSEQ data arrived without quality scores, meaning filtering differed. Assay used: immunoSEQ multiplex PCR; TCRdb lists only in-frame clones, some missing. The DNA was the basis for D and trimming; V, J and clone size are from that table. The data hold over 1.5 million clones, with about 98% observed a single time.

This receptor was obtained from a man under 40 in good health. This chain uses TRBV10-2 with TRBJ2-7; either TRBD1 or TRBD2 may fit D (6 bases each). The specimen was naive CD4+ T cells sorted from blood. Documented subset: CD45RA+ positively selected. The CDR3 loop reads CASGRLGAGFAYEQYF. For the CDR3, the DNA is TGCGCCAGCGGACGTTTGGGGGCGGGGTTCGCCTACGAGCAGTACTTC.